Sequencing of this T cell receptor beta chain was carried out in a study of CD8+CD57+ T cells in acquired aplastic anemia. About the research overall: DNA from sorted CD4+ and CD8+ cells averaged approximately 3.2 ug.

Using genomic DNA as the template, TCR beta VDJ and CDR3 profiling was carried out. MiXCR, applied by TCRdb to the reads, yields one record per CDR3 protein. Of 200,000 to 300,000 distinct CDR3 sequences listed, around 82% are singletons. Only patients with CD8+CD57+ cell expansion on flow cytometry were chosen for sequencing. Among the patients, all had severe acquired aplastic anemia. Study findings and constraints: Overlap between patients and controls comprised about 28 CD8+ CDR3 sequences. Between patients and controls, CD8+ Simpson's diversity did not vary significantly.

V shed 5 bases and J 8 bases; nucleotides not matched to a gene: 8. The CDR3 extends over 14 amino acids. Germline lookup yields CDR1 SGHTA and CDR2 FQGNSA. On this clonotype itself: The antigen is undetermined. The CDR3 carries no conserved terminal phenylalanine or tryptophan, so it likely arises from a read error.

The receptor comes from a human donor with aplastic anemia. The V gene is TRBV7-2, the J gene TRBJ2-3, with 9 bases that match TRBD2. The specimen was sorted CD4+, CD8+, or CD8+CD57+ T cells (not recorded which) from PBMCs. CDR3 in amino acids: CASSRAGGPVTQYS. The CDR3 region has the DNA TGTGCCAGCAGCAGAGCGGGAGGTCCCGTTACGCAGTATTCT.